Following are 25 T cell receptor beta chains from one sample sequenced in a study of cytomegalovirus exposure and HLA in healthy donors. It was with 60 Vbeta and 13 Jbeta primers that the PCR ran. Produced via immunoSEQ multiplex PCR; TCRdb's table is partial and in-frame only. The data show around 110,000 clones, less than 80% seen once. Sequenced: PBMCs. These TCRs come from a woman aged 40-49 years in good health and CMV-seropositive.

The chain is built from TRBV13 and TRBJ2-5; 14 nucleotides line up with TRBD2. Unmatched junction bases numbered 5, after V lost 4 bases and J lost 4 bases. Germline V gene sequence: CDR1 PRHDT, CDR2 FYEKMQ (reference sequence). This CDR3 is built from 16 residues. The CDR3 is CASSYGLAGGGETQYF. CDR3 sequence (DNA): TGTGCCAGCAGCTATGGACTAGCGGGAGGAGGAGAGACCCAGTACTTC.

The chain employs TRBV5-6 and TRBJ1-5; D is unresolved. Trimming cost V 0 bases and J 9 bases, with 10 bases left between them. This CDR3 has 13 residues. CDR1 and CDR2 (germline): SGHDT, YYEEEE. In DNA, the CDR3 is TGTGCCAGCAGCTTGGAGAGGACTTTGCCCCAGCATTTT. It is translated as CASSLERTLPQHF.

The V call is TRBV2, the J call TRBJ2-3; 7 nucleotides match TRBD1. This CDR3 comprises 14 residues. The germline V gene encodes CDR1 SNHLY and CDR2 FYNNEI. The J segment lost 3 bases and the V segment lost 8 bases, leaving 8 bases of the junction unmatched. This chain's CDR3 is CASLRGFLTDTQYF. The CDR3 DNA is TGTGCCAGCCTCAGGGGGTTCTTGACAGATACGCAGTATTTT.

The rearrangement uses TRBV5-4 and TRBJ2-7, with 7 bases fitting TRBD1. Trimming took 4 bases from V and 2 from J; bases not matched to a gene: 6. CDR1 and CDR2 from the germline V gene are SGHNT and YYREEE (reference sequence). CDR3 size: 14 residues. The DNA for the CDR3 is TGTGCCAGCAGCCACCGACAGGGAACCTACGAGCAGTACTTC. This gives the protein CASSHRQGTYEQYF.

The V call is TRBV27, the J call TRBJ2-3; a weak D match, TRBD1 (5 bases). The CDR3 is 13 amino acids. V shed 7 bases and J shed 6 bases, with 14 bases lying between them. CDR1 and CDR2 from the germline V gene are MNHEY and SMNVEV (reference sequence). CDR3 nucleotide sequence: TGTGCCAGCAAGGCAGGGCACATGGATACGCAGTATTTT. This sequence encodes CASKAGHMDTQYF.

The table lists this clone with a few counts. The chain is built from TRBV7-2 and TRBJ2-7; 11 nucleotides agree with TRBD1. Trimming at V came to 5 bases and at J to 5 bases, leaving 2 bases not matched to a gene. Germline V gives CDR1 SGHTA, CDR2 FQGNSA. The CDR3 spans 13 residues. The CDR3 DNA reads TGTGCCAGCAGCACGGACAGGGGGCACGAGCAGTACTTC. This encodes CASSTDRGHEQYF.

This clone showed up just a few times. The chain has TRBV5-6 and TRBJ2-1; TRBD2 matches 8 bases. This CDR3 comprises 14 residues. Trimming cost V 2 bases and J 3 bases; bases outside gene matches: 1. CDR1 and CDR2 from the germline V gene are SGHDT and YYEEEE. CDR3 nucleotides: TGTGCCAGCAGCTTTGCGGGAGGCTACAATGAGCAGTTCTTC. Protein sequence: CASSFAGGYNEQFF.

The chain carries TRBV6-1 and TRBJ1-3; 7 positions match TRBD1. The V segment lost 6 bases and the J segment 4 bases; nucleotides outside the gene matches: 6. Germline CDR1 and CDR2: MNHNS and SASEGT. This CDR3 spans 14 amino acids. The CDR3 nucleotides read TGTGCCAGCAGCCTGACAGGGCTCGGAAACACCATATATTTT. Translation gives CASSLTGLGNTIYF.

The J gene is TRBJ2-2, the V gene TRBV21-1; the table assigns TRBD1, which was not confirmed against the DNA. TRBV21-1 is a pseudogene locus. The CDR3 runs to 16 residues. This chain's CDR3 is CVSSSPGTGWTGELFF. The CDR3, as DNA: TGTGTCAGCAGCAGTCCCGGGACAGGGTGGACCGGGGAGCTGTTTTTT.

The chain carries TRBV11-2 and TRBJ2-7; 11 bases match TRBD2. The CDR3 spans 15 residues. J gave up 5 bases and V 5 bases, and 8 bases lay outside the gene matches. Germline CDR1 is SGHAT and CDR2 is FQNNGV. The CDR3 coding sequence is TGTGCCAGCAGCAATAGCGGGAGGGCCCGCGACGAGCAGTACTTC. Protein sequence: CASSNSGRARDEQYF.

The chain employs TRBV27 and TRBJ2-7, with 9 bases identical to TRBD1. The CDR3 covers 14 residues. The germline gives CDR1 MNHEY, CDR2 SMNVEV (reference sequence). The J segment lost 5 bases and the V segment lost 5 bases, leaving 7 bases of the junction unmatched. CDR3 loop: CASSPGTGTNEQYF. CDR3 coding DNA: TGTGCCAGCAGTCCAGGGACAGGGACGAACGAGCAGTACTTC.

The count of this clone is one. The genes are TRBV4-3 and TRBJ2-7, with D perhaps matching TRBD1 (7 bases). Trimming shortened V by 5 bases and J by 4 bases, and 15 bases separated the two germline ends. The CDR3 has 14 amino acids. From germline, CDR1 is LGHNA and CDR2 YSLEER. DNA for the CDR3: TGCGCCAGCAGCGCTGGAGGGACAGTTTACGAGCAGTACTTC. This encodes CASSAGGTVYEQYF.

The rearrangement joins TRBV4-1 to TRBJ1-1, with 10 bases aligning to TRBD1. The germline CDR1 and CDR2 sequences are MGHRA and YSYEKL. V shed 4 bases and J 4 bases; nucleotides not matched to a gene: 18. This CDR3 has 19 amino acids. The CDR3: CASSPGRWTGGREGTEAFF. CDR3 DNA: TGCGCCAGCAGCCCCGGGCGATGGACAGGGGGTCGAGAGGGCACTGAAGCTTTCTTT.

CDR3 loop: CASSQVTSGRADGNEQFF. DNA of the CDR3: TGTGCCAGCAGCCAGGTTACTAGCGGGAGGGCCGATGGAAATGAGCAGTTCTTC. J is TRBJ2-1 and V is TRBV4-2, with 13 bases lining up with TRBD2. This CDR3 has 18 amino acids. CDR1 and CDR2 (germline): LGHNA, YNFKEQ. V gave up 3 bases and J gave up 7 bases; unmatched junction bases: 12.

V usage is TRBV4-3 and J usage is TRBJ2-5; unclear D gene. CDR3 length equals 15 residues. Germline-derived CDR1 and CDR2 are LGHNA and YSLEER. Trimming took off 1 base at V and 3 bases at J, with 12 bases between the two ends. The CDR3 DNA reads as TGCGCCAGCAGCCAAGCTCCAGAGGCGAAAGAGACCCAGTACTTC. This gives the protein CASSQAPEAKETQYF.

This clone was seen a few times. V and J are TRBV6-7 and TRBJ1-5; no clear D gene. TRBV6-7 has ORF status, its function being uncertain. CDR3 length: 15 amino acids. The germline V and J ends were trimmed by 2 bases and 0 bases, with 8 bases remaining between them. CDR3 bases: TGTGCCAGCAGTTACCCACTCGATAGCAATCAGCCCCAGCATTTT. Protein: CASSYPLDSNQPQHF.

The rearrangement links TRBV2 to TRBJ2-1; D is ambiguous. Germline CDR1 SNHLY, CDR2 FYNNEI. V was trimmed by 5 bases and J by 9 bases, leaving 8 bases between them. The CDR3 length is 11 residues. The chain's CDR3 is CASSWHGEQFF. The CDR3 region has the DNA TGTGCCAGCAGTTGGCATGGTGAGCAGTTCTTC.

The J gene is TRBJ1-1, the V gene TRBV27; no clear D gene. The CDR3 has 14 residues. Trimming pared 5 bases from V and 1 base from J, leaving 11 bases between. CDR1 and CDR2 from the germline V gene are MNHEY and SMNVEV (reference sequence). The CDR3 loop is CASSQRLQNTEAFF. The CDR3 bases are TGTGCCAGCAGTCAGAGACTCCAGAACACTGAAGCTTTCTTT.

The chain has TRBV4-1 and TRBJ1-2; 7 bases map to TRBD1. Germline CDR1 MGHRA, CDR2 YSYEKL. This CDR3 has 15 residues. V lost 0 bases to trimming and J lost 7 bases; unmatched junction nucleotides: 8. The CDR3 spells CASSQERQTGLGYTF. The CDR3 DNA reads as TGCGCCAGCAGCCAAGAACGGCAGACAGGGCTTGGCTACACCTTC.

CDR3 region: CASSLHDEGNTEAFF. The CDR3 DNA follows: TGCGCCAGCAGCCTTCACGATGAGGGGAACACTGAAGCTTTCTTT. This chain connects TRBV4-3 to TRBJ1-1; D gene unclear. Germline CDR1 LGHNA, CDR2 YSLEER. The CDR3 contains 15 residues. Deletions cut 4 bases from V and 1 base from J, with 13 bases between.

The chain uses TRBV28 and TRBJ2-1; perhaps TRBD1 as D (6 bases). The CDR3 length is 13 residues. Deletions cut 3 bases from V and 6 bases from J, with 9 bases between. CDR1 is MDHEN, CDR2 SYDVKM, per germline. CDR3 in DNA: TGTGCCAGCAGTTTGGGGGCGCCCAATGAGCAGTTCTTC. Translating it yields CASSLGAPNEQFF.

This clone appeared once. The gene calls are TRBV27 and TRBJ1-2, with a possible D match to TRBD1 (6 bases). The CDR3 is 15 residues long. V gave up 4 bases and J gave up 6 bases, with 18 bases separating them. CDR1 is MNHEY and CDR2 is SMNVEV in the germline V gene (reference sequence). The CDR3 DNA reads as TGTGCCAGCAGTTCAGTTTTTCAGGGGTGGGATGGCTACACCTTC. Translating it yields CASSSVFQGWDGYTF.

This clone was observed a few times. This chain joins TRBV18 and TRBJ1-3, with a weak D call TRBD1 (6 bases). Per germline, CDR1 KGHSH and CDR2 LQKENI. This CDR3 contains 14 residues. Trimming left V 6 bases short and J 3 bases short, with 12 bases between. The CDR3 DNA is TGTGCCAGCTCCGGGACAAGGGATGGAAACACCATATATTTT. Its protein is CASSGTRDGNTIYF.

The chain couples TRBV6-1 to TRBJ2-2, with a tentative D call TRBD2 (6 bases). CDR3 length: 16 amino acids. Trimming shortened V by 4 bases and J by 2 bases, and 14 bases separated the two germline ends. Germline V gene data show CDR1 as MNHNS and CDR2 as SASEGT. The CDR3 loop is CASSVRRGANTGELFF. CDR3 DNA: TGTGCCAGCAGTGTTAGGCGGGGAGCCAACACCGGGGAGCTGTTTTTT.

The rearrangement uses TRBV7-2 and TRBJ2-3; D is undetermined. The CDR3 is 14 residues long. The V end lost 3 bases, the J end lost 1 base, and 8 bases lay between the germline ends. Per the germline V gene, CDR1 is SGHTA and CDR2 is FQGNSA. DNA for the CDR3: TGTGCCAGCAGCTTGGAGATGGGCACAGATACGCAGTATTTT. It is translated as CASSLEMGTDTQYF.